This is a list of T cell receptor beta chains from one sample in a study of blood T cell repertoires in COVID-19. Measured with immunoSEQ multiplex PCR; TCRdb has only the in-frame clones, and not every one. There are about 170,000 clones in the sample; about 83% occur only once, and roughly 18% lies in the top ten. The sample comprised peripheral blood. The receptors stem from a woman in her sixties or seventies who had recovered from COVID-19. Each CDR3 is given with its conserved first and last residue. The D gene is left open where the match is weak. Only some rows state a clone size, as once, few, many or a class for expanded clones.

j_call clone_size cdr3_length v_call d_call cdr3_nt cdr3_aa
TRBJ1-2 - 13 TRBV27 TRBD1 TGTGCCAGCACACGACAGGGGGCCGGTGGCTACACCTTC CASTRQGAGGYTF
TRBJ2-7 - 15 TRBV7-6 - TGTGCCAGCAGCTCCCCGATCTACAGCTCCTACGAGCAGTACTTC CASSSPIYSSYEQYF
TRBJ2-7 - 15 TRBV4-3 TRBD1 TGCGCCAGCAGCCACCTAAGGGACAGTTTCTACGAGCAGTACTTC CASSHLRDSFYEQYF
TRBJ1-3 few 14 TRBV18 TRBD1 TGTGCCAGCTCACCCGGGACAGACAGAAACACCATATATTTT CASSPGTDRNTIYF
TRBJ1-6 - 14 TRBV28 TRBD1 TGTGCCAGCAGTCCCCGGCAGGGGGATTCACCCCTCCACTTT CASSPRQGDSPLHF
TRBJ1-1 - 14 TRBV11-3 - TGTGCCAGCAGCTTTGGAGGGGCTAACACTGAAGCTTTCTTT CASSFGGANTEAFF
TRBJ1-3 few 15 TRBV28 - TGTGCCAGCAGTTTGACAGCGCCTATGGGAAACACCATATATTTT CASSLTAPMGNTIYF
TRBJ1-2 - 14 TRBV5-4 TRBD1 TGTGCCAGCAGCCAGGACAGGGGAGACTATGGCTACACCTTC CASSQDRGDYGYTF
TRBJ2-1 - 16 TRBV13 - TGTGCCAGCAGCTTAGGCCGGCAGGGTTACTACAATGAGCAGTTCTTC CASSLGRQGYYNEQFF
TRBJ1-2 - 13 TRBV7-2 - TGTGCCAGCAGCTTCGTGGGGGCGGTTGGCTACACCTTC CASSFVGAVGYTF
TRBJ1-2 - 14 TRBV7-2 - TGTGCCAGCAGCCCCGGGGGAGTCTGGTATGGCTACACCTTC CASSPGGVWYGYTF
TRBJ2-7 - 16 TRBV11-2 - TGTGCCAGCAGCTTACGGGGGTCGGCCCGGGACTACGAGCAGTACTTC CASSLRGSARDYEQYF
TRBJ1-2 - 14 TRBV30 TRBD1 TGTGCCTGGAGTCCACAGGGGCCCCTGGGGGGCTACACCTTC CAWSPQGPLGGYTF
TRBJ1-1 - 14 TRBV5-1 - TGCGCCAGCAGCTTGGTAGTGCAGAACACTGAAGCTTTCTTT CASSLVVQNTEAFF
TRBJ1-1 - 14 TRBV25-1 - TGTGCCAGCAGTGAATATGTTGGGAGCTTGGAAGCTTTCTTT CASSEYVGSLEAFF
TRBJ2-1 - 14 TRBV7-2 - TGTGCCAGCAGCTTAGGGGGCCTCGACAATGAGCAGTTCTTC CASSLGGLDNEQFF
TRBJ1-2 - 16 TRBV5-4 TRBD1 TGTGCCAGCAGCAATGCCGGGACAGGGCTTAACTATGGCTACACCTTC CASSNAGTGLNYGYTF
TRBJ2-3 few 15 TRBV5-5 - TGTGCCAGCAGCTTTACCGGGATAAGTGGAGATACGCAGTATTTT CASSFTGISGDTQYF
TRBJ2-2 - 18 TRBV21-1 - TGTGCCAGCACTCTACGGCTAGCGGGGGGCGGTGGGACCGGGGAGCTGTTTTTT CASTLRLAGGGGTGELFF
TRBJ2-1 - 15 TRBV20-1 - TGCAGTGCTAGTTCAGGGTCGGCGCCCTACAATGAGCAGTTCTTC CSASSGSAPYNEQFF
TRBJ1-5 - 16 TRBV5-8 - TGTGCCAGCAGTGGACACCGGGGGGCGAGCAATCAGCCCCAGCATTTT CASSGHRGASNQPQHF
TRBJ2-2 once 13 TRBV3-1/TRBV3-2 - TGTGCCAGCAGCCCCCTAGGCACCGGGGAGCTGTTTTTT CASSPLGTGELFF
TRBJ1-2 - 13 TRBV18 - TGTGCCAGCTCACCACCGGCCGTATATGGCTACACCTTC CASSPPAVYGYTF
TRBJ1-4 - 14 TRBV19 - TGTGCCAGTAGTGCCAGGGGTGTAGGTGAAAAACTGTTTTTT CASSARGVGEKLFF
TRBJ2-1 - 16 TRBV4-1 - TGCGCCAGCAGCCAAGAGGGGCGGAACCTTTACAATGAGCAGTTCTTC CASSQEGRNLYNEQFF
TRBJ2-7 - 15 TRBV4-2 TRBD2 TGTGCCAGCAGCCAGGGACCTGGGGGGGCCTACGAGCAGTACTTC CASSQGPGGAYEQYF
TRBJ2-1 few 15 TRBV11-3 - TGTGCCAGCAGCCCCGGGCTAGCGTCCTACAATGAGCAGTTCTTC CASSPGLASYNEQFF
TRBJ1-6 - 13 TRBV12-3/TRBV12-4 - TGTGCCAGCAGTCAAGACCCTTTTCGGGCCCTCCACTTT CASSQDPFRALHF
TRBJ1-1 - 17 TRBV7-9 TRBD1 TGTGCCAGCAGCCCCGGACAGGGCGGTCCACACTGGACTGAAGCTTTCTTT CASSPGQGGPHWTEAFF
TRBJ2-7 - 13 TRBV5-1 - TGCGCCAGCAGCTTGGTGACAGCCCACGAGCAGTACTTC CASSLVTAHEQYF
TRBJ1-2 - 16 TRBV6-5 TRBD1 TGTGCCAGCAGTTACTCTGAGGGCAGGGGGAACTATGGCTACACCTTC CASSYSEGRGNYGYTF
TRBJ1-1 - 14 TRBV12-5 - TGTGCTAGCGACCTCGGACAGCCGAACACTGAAGCTTTCTTT CASDLGQPNTEAFF
TRBJ1-2 - 12 TRBV5-4 - TGTGCCAGCAGACAGGGAGTCTATGGCTACACCTTC CASRQGVYGYTF
TRBJ2-7 once 14 TRBV7-8 - TGTGCCAGCAGCTTAGGCTCTGGAGGCTACGAGCAGTACTTC CASSLGSGGYEQYF
TRBJ1-2 - 17 TRBV27 TRBD1 TGTGCCAGCAGTTTAGACGGCAGGGGGCGTTTTAGCTATGGCTACACCTTC CASSLDGRGRFSYGYTF
TRBJ2-3 - 14 TRBV3-1/TRBV3-2 - TGTGCCAGCAGCCAACGCGGCGGCACAGATACGCAGTATTTT CASSQRGGTDTQYF
TRBJ1-3 once 17 TRBV4-1 - TGCGCCAGCAGCCACACACGGACACTGTCGTTTGGAAACACCATATATTTT CASSHTRTLSFGNTIYF
TRBJ2-1 - 14 TRBV4-3 TRBD1 TGCGCCAGCAGCCAACAGACAGGGGGGAATGAGCAGTTCTTC CASSQQTGGNEQFF
TRBJ2-7 once 17 TRBV30 TRBD1 TGTGCCTGGAGCCGAACAGACCCGGGACAGGGGTTCTACGAGCAGTACTTC CAWSRTDPGQGFYEQYF
TRBJ2-5 - 15 TRBV7-2 TRBD2 TGTGCCAGCAGCTTAGGGCTAGCGGGAGTAGAGACCCAGTACTTC CASSLGLAGVETQYF
TRBJ1-2 - 15 TRBV5-5 - TGTGCCAGCACCGGGGGTGCGGTGCCCGCCTATGGCTACACCTTC CASTGGAVPAYGYTF
TRBJ1-1 - 12 TRBV7-2 - TGTGCCAGCAGCCCCTATACAGCAGGGGCTTTCTTT CASSPYTAGAFF
TRBJ2-1 many 15 TRBV27 TRBD2 TGTGCCAGCAGCCGAAGACTAGCGGGAGACGGTGAGCAGTTCTTC CASSRRLAGDGEQFF
TRBJ1-1 once 15 TRBV18 TRBD1 TGTGCCAGCTCACCGCAAACAGGGGATAACACTGAAGCTTTCTTT CASSPQTGDNTEAFF
TRBJ2-4 few 13 TRBV19 - TGTGCCACCCAGTCCTTAGCCAAAAACATTCAGTACTTC CATQSLAKNIQYF
TRBJ2-6 once 13 TRBV7-7 - TGTGCTAGCAGCTCGGACAGAGGCAACGTCCTGACTTTC CASSSDRGNVLTF
TRBJ2-3 few 14 TRBV6-5 - TGTGCCAGCAGTTATCGGGGAAGGACAGATACGCAGTATTTT CASSYRGRTDTQYF
TRBJ2-2 - 16 TRBV5-5 - TGTGCCAGCAGCTCAAGGGGAGGGGGGAACACCGGGGAGCTGTTTTTT CASSSRGGGNTGELFF
TRBJ1-2 - 10 TRBV20-1 - TGCAGTGCTAAGGAGCAGTCCCGGAGCTTC CSAKEQSRSF
TRBJ1-3 - 15 TRBV18 - TGTGCCAGCTCACCCCCGGGAGGGAGAGGAAACACCATATATTTT CASSPPGGRGNTIYF
TRBJ1-2 - 15 TRBV5-1 TRBD1 TGCGCCAGCAGCCATGGACAGGGAGCTAACTATGGCTACACCTTC CASSHGQGANYGYTF
TRBJ1-2 - 15 TRBV6-4 TRBD1 TGTGCCAGCAGCCAGGAACAGGGGACGGCCTATGGCTACACCTTC CASSQEQGTAYGYTF
TRBJ2-5 - 15 TRBV5-1 - TGCGCCAGCAGTGTCCTACCGGGAGACTTGGAGACCCAGTACTTC CASSVLPGDLETQYF
TRBJ2-7 - 15 TRBV2 - TGTGCCAGCAGTGAGCCTTGGGGACACCACTACGAGCAGTACTTC CASSEPWGHHYEQYF